This TCR beta chain was documented in a study of blood T cell repertoires in COVID-19. Some clones are missing from TCRdb's copy, which holds only in-frame ones; the method was immunoSEQ multiplex PCR. Here the sample spans 50,000 to 60,000 clones, 85% to 95% being singletons. The CDR3 runs to 14 residues. Trimming removed 9 bases from V and 5 bases from J; junction bases left unmatched: 12. Germline CDR1 LNHDA, CDR2 SQIVND (reference sequence). The sample consisted of peripheral blood. J is TRBJ1-1 and V is TRBV19; 7 nucleotides match TRBD1. The origin of this receptor is a woman of 80 years or more with acute or convalescent COVID-19. CDR3 bases: TGTGCCAGCCGACTTAGGACAGGAGGGACTGAAGCTTTCTTT. The encoded protein is CASRLRTGGTEAFF. Full variable domain (missing parts from reference TRBV19 and TRBJ1-1): DGGITQSPKYLFRKEGQNVTLSCEQNLNHDAMYWYRQDPGQGLRLIYYSQIVNDFQKGDIAEGYSVSREKKESFPLTVTSAQKNPTAFYLCASRLRTGGTEAFFGQGTRLTVV.